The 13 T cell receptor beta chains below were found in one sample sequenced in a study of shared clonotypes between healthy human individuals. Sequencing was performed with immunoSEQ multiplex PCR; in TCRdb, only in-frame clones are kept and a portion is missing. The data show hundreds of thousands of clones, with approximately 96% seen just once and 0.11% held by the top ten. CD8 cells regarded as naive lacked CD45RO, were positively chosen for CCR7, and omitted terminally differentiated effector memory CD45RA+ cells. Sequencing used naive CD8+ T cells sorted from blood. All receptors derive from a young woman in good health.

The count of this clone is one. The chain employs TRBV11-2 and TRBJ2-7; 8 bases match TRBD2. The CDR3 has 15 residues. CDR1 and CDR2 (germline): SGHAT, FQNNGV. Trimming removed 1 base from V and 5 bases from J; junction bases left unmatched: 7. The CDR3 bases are TGTGCCAGCAGCTTAGTGGCTAGCGGGCCTCACGAGCAGTACTTC. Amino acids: CASSLVASGPHEQYF.

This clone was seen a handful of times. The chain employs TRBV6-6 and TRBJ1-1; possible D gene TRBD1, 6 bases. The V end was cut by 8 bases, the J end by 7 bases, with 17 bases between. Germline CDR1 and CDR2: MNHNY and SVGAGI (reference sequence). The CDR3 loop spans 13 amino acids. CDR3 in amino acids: CASALGAADEAFF. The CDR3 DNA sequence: TGTGCCAGCGCTCTGGGGGCGGCCGATGAAGCTTTCTTT.

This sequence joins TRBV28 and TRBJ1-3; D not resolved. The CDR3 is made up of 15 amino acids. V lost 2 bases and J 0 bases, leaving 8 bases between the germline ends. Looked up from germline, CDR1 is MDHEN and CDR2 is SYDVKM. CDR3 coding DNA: TGTGCCAGCAGTTTACTACGGATCTCTGGAAACACCATATATTTT. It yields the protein CASSLLRISGNTIYF. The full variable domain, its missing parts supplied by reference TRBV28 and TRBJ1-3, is DVKVTQSSRYLVKRTGEKVFLECVQDMDHENMFWYRQDPGLGLRLIYFSYDVKMKEKGDIPEGYSVSREKKERFSLILESASTNQTSMYLCASSLLRISGNTIYFGEGSWLTVV.

The DNA for the CDR3 is TGTGCCAGCAGCTTGGATCGGGTCCCCTATGGCTACACCTTC. Translation: CASSLDRVPYGYTF. This chain uses TRBV5-5 with TRBJ1-2; no definite D call. The CDR3 is 14 amino acids. Germline CDR1 is SGHKS and CDR2 is YYEKEE (reference sequence). Trimming removed 0 bases at V and 4 bases at J, with 10 bases between.

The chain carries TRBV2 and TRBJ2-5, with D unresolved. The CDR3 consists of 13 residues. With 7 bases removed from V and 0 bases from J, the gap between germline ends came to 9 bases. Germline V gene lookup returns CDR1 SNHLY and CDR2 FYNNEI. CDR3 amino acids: CASMGLDQETQYF. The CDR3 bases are TGTGCCAGCATGGGATTGGACCAAGAGACCCAGTACTTC.

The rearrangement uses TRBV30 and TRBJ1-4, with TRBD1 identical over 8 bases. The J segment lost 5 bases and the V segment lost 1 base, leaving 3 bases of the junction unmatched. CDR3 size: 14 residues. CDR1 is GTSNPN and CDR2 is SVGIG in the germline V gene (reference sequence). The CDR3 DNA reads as TGTGCCTGGAGTGGACAGGGGAAGAATGAAAAACTGTTTTTT. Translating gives CAWSGQGKNEKLFF. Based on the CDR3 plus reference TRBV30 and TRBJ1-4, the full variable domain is SQTIHQWPATLVQPVGSPLSLECTVEGTSNPNLYWYRQAAGRGLQLLFYSVGIGQISSEVPQNLSASRPQDRQFILSSKKLLLSDSGFYLCAWSGQGKNEKLFFGSGTQLSVL.

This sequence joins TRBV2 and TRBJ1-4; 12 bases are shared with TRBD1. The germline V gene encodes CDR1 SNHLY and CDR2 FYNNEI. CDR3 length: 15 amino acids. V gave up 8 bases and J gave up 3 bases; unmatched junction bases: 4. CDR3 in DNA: TGTGCCAGCTCCGGGACAGGGGGCCCTAATGAAAAACTGTTTTTT. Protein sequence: CASSGTGGPNEKLFF.

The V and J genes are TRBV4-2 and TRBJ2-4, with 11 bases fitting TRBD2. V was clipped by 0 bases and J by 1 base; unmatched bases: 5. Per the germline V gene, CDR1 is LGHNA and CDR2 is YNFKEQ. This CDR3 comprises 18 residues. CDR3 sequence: CASSQDSGRGGAKNIQYF. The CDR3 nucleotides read TGTGCCAGCAGCCAAGATAGCGGGAGGGGTGGGGCCAAAAACATTCAGTACTTC.

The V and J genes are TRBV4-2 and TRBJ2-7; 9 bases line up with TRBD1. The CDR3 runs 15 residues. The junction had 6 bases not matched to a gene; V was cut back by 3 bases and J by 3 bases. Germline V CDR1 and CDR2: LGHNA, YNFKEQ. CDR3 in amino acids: CASSHPGQGFYEQYF. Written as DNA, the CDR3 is TGTGCCAGCAGCCACCCGGGACAGGGATTCTACGAGCAGTACTTC.

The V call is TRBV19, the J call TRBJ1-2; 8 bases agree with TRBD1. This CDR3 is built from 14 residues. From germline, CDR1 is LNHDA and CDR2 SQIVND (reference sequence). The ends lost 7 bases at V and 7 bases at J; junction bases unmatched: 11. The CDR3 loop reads CASTSVGTGIGYTF. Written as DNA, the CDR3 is TGTGCCAGTACAAGCGTCGGGACAGGTATTGGCTACACCTTC. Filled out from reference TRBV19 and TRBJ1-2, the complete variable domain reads DGGITQSPKYLFRKEGQNVTLSCEQNLNHDAMYWYRQDPGQGLRLIYYSQIVNDFQKGDIAEGYSVSREKKESFPLTVTSAQKNPTAFYLCASTSVGTGIGYTFGSGTRLTVV.

Here the CDR3 reads CASSQDDEGLGYTF. Written as DNA, the CDR3 is TGCGCCAGCAGCCAAGATGATGAGGGCCTGGGCTACACCTTC. V is TRBV4-1 and J is TRBJ1-2, with D unclear. This CDR3 has 14 amino acids. Trimming left V 0 bases short and J 8 bases short, with 13 bases between. The germline V gene has CDR1 MGHRA and CDR2 YSYEKL.

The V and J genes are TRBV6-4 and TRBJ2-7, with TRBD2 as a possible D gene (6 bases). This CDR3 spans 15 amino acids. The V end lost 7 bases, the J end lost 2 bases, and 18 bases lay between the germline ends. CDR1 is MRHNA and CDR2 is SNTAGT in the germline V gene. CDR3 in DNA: TGTGCCAGCAAACTCAGCGGGCGGGGCACCTACGAGCAGTACTTC. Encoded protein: CASKLSGRGTYEQYF.

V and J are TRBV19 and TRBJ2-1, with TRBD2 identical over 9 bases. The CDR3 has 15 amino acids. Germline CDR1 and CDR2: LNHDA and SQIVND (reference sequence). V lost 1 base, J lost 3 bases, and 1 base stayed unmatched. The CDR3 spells CASSIGTSDYNEQFF. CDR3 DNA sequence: TGTGCCAGTAGTATAGGGACTAGCGACTACAATGAGCAGTTCTTC.